Each of the 2 T cell receptor beta chains below was sequenced from the same sample in a study of T cells in Graves' hyperthyroidism and ophthalmopathy. Authors of the study amplified TCR beta CDR3 regions from RNA transcripts. The primer set for the first-round RT-PCR of the TCR CDR3 was HTBI. TCRdb ran MiXCR on the multiplex PCR reads and lists one entry per CDR3 protein. Here the sample spans 500,000 to 800,000 distinct CDR3 sequences, about 15% being singletons. The sample consisted of blood. The receptors come from a woman aged 45-65 years with Graves' ophthalmopathy.

This clonotype has a count of ten or more. This sequence joins TRBV20-1 and TRBJ2-7; 8 bases line up with TRBD2. The CDR3 totals 14 residues. Per the germline V gene, CDR1 is DFQATT and CDR2 is SNEGSKA (reference sequence). The V segment lost 3 bases and the J segment 2 bases; nucleotides outside the gene matches: 6. CDR3 sequence: CSASPTSVAYEQYF. CDR3 sequence (DNA): TGCAGTGCTAGTCCGACTAGCGTTGCCTACGAGCAGTACTTC.

This clonotype was recorded at least ten times. The CDR3 sequence is CASSLDRTSATNEKLFF. The CDR3 bases are TGCGCCAGCAGCTTGGATAGGACATCGGCAACTAATGAAAAACTGTTTTTT. V gene TRBV5-1 combines with J gene TRBJ1-4; D might be TRBD1 (5 bases). Germline V CDR1 and CDR2: SGHRS, YFSETQ. The length of the CDR3 is 17 residues. Trimming pared 0 bases from V and 0 bases from J, leaving 12 bases between.